This TCR beta chain came from a study of radiotherapy plus CTLA-4 blockade in lung cancer. On the study more broadly: Around 20% of enrolled patients responded objectively, and around 30% had disease control.

Sequencing was performed with immunoSEQ multiplex PCR; in TCRdb, only in-frame clones are kept and a portion is missing. Among some 51,000 clones listed, 79% were seen once. Study results and caveats: In blood, after radiotherapy plus ipilimumab, tumor-derived TCR clones expanded.

Trimming took 0 bases from V and 3 from J; bases not matched to a gene: 0. Germline V gene lookup returns CDR1 MRHNA and CDR2 SNTAGT. The CDR3 loop spans 15 amino acids. As to this clone: Antigen specificity is unknown.

Patients had chemo-refractory metastatic non-small-cell lung cancer and received focal radiation plus CTLA-4 blockade that used ipilimumab. This clonotype originated in a human donor with non-small cell lung cancer who had a complete response to radiotherapy plus ipilimumab. The chain couples TRBV6-4 to TRBJ2-1; 9 bases are shared with TRBD2. The sample in question was peripheral blood, obtained from a patient treated with radiotherapy plus ipilimumab. This CDR3 reads CASSDSLAGYNEQFF. CDR3 nucleotide sequence: TGTGCCAGCAGTGACTCACTAGCGGGCTACAATGAGCAGTTCTTC.